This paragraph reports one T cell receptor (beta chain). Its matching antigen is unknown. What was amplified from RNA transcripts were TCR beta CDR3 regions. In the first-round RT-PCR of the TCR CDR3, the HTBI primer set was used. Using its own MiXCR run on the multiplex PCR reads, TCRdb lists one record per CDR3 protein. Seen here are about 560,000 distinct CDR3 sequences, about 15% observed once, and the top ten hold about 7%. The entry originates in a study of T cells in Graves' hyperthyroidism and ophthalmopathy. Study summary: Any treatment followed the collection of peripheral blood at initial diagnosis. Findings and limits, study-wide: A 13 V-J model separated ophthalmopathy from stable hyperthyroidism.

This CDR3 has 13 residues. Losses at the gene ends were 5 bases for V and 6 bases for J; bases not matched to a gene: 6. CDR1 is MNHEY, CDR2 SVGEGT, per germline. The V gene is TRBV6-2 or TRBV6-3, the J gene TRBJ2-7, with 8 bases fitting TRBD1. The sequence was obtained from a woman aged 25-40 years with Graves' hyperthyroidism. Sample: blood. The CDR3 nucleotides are TGTGCCAGCAGTCGGACAGGGTTTAGCGAGCAGTACTTC. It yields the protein CASSRTGFSEQYF.